This TCR beta chain emerged from a study of radiotherapy plus CTLA-4 blockade in lung cancer. The data were produced by immunoSEQ multiplex PCR, yet TCRdb's version contains in-frame clones alone and is incomplete. The table records roughly 93,000 clones, roughly four fifths of them present only once. This clone was seen a single time. There are 15 residues in the CDR3. The chain uses TRBV21-1 and TRBJ1-1; the table's D call TRBD1 went unverified against the DNA. TRBV21-1 counts as a pseudogene. The source was peripheral blood, collected from a patient treated with radiotherapy plus ipilimumab. The sequence was obtained from a human donor with non-small cell lung cancer who had a partial response to radiotherapy plus ipilimumab. The CDR3: CASSIIQGADTEAFF. The CDR3 DNA reads TGTGCCAGCAGCATAATACAGGGCGCGGACACTGAAGCTTTCTTT.